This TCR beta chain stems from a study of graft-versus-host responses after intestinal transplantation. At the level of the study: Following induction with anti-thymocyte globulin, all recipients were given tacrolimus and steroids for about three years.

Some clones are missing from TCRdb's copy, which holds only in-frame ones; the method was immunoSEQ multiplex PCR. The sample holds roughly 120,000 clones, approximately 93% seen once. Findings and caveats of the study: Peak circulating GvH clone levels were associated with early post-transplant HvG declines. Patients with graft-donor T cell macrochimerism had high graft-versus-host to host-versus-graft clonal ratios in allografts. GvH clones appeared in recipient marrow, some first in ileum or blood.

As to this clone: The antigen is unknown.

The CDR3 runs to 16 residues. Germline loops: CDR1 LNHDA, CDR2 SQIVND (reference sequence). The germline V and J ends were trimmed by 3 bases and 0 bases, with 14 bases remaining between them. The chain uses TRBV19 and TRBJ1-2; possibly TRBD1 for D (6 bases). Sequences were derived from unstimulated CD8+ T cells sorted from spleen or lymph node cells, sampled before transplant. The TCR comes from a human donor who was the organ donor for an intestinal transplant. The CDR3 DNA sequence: TGTGCCAGTAGTATGAGCGGGGGCGAAGCTAACTATGGCTACACCTTC. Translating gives CASSMSGGEANYGYTF. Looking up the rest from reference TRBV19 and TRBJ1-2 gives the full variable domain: DGGITQSPKYLFRKEGQNVTLSCEQNLNHDAMYWYRQDPGQGLRLIYYSQIVNDFQKGDIAEGYSVSREKKESFPLTVTSAQKNPTAFYLCASSMSGGEANYGYTFGSGTRLTVV.